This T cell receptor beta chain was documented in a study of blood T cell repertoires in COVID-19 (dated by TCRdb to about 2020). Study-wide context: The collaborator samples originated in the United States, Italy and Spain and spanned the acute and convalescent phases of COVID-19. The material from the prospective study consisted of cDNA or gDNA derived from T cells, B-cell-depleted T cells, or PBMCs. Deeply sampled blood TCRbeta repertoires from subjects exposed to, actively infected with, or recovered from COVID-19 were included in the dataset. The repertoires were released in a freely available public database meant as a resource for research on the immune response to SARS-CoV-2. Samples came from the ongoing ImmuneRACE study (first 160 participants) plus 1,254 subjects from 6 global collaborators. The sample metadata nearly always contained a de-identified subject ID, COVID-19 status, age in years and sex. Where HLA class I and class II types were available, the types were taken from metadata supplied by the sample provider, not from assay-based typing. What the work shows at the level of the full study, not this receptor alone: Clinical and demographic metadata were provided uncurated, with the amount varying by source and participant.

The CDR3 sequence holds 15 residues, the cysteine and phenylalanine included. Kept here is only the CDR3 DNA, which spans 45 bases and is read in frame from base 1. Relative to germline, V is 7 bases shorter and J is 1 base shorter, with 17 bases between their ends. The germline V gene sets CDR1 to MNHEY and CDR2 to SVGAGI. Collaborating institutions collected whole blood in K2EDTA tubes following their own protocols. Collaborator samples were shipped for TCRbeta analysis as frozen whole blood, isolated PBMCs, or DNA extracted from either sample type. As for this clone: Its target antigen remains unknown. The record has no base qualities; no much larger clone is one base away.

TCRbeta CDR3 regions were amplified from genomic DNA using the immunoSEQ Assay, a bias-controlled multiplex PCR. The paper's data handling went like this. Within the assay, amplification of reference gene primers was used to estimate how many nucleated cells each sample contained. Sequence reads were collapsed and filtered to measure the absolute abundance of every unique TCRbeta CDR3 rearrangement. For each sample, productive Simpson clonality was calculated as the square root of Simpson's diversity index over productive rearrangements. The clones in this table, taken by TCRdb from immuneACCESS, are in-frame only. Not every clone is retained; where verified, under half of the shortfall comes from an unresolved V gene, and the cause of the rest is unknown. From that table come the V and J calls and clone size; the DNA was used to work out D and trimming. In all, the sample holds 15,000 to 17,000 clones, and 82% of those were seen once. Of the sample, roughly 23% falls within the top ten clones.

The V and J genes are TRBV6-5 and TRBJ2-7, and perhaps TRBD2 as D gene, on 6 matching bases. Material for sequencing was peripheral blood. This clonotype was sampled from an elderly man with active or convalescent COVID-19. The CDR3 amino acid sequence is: CASTSRDSKSYEQYF. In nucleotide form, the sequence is TGTGCCAGCACCTCTAGGGACTCTAAATCCTACGAGCAGTACTTC.